A selection of T cell receptor beta chains follows, all from one sample in a study of CD8+ T cells in alopecia areata. Profiling relied on immunoSEQ multiplex PCR, and the TCRdb table lists in-frame clones only, not all of them. The sample has about 160,000 clones, about 89% seen once. The sample here was CD8+ T cells sorted from blood, taken at week 0. These receptors were taken from a human donor with alopecia areata. CDR3s include the opening cysteine and the closing phenylalanine or tryptophan. D genes are given only for firm matches. Where a row states a size, it is once, few, many or the class of an expanded clone; other rows omit it.

CASSLGQENTDTQYF,TGTGCCAGCAGTTTGGGACAGGAGAACACAGATACGCAGTATTTT,TRBJ2-3,TRBD1,.,TRBV6-5
CASSLRETGGARTSPLHF,TGCGCCAGCAGCTTGAGGGAGACAGGGGGCGCGAGGACATCACCCCTCCACTTT,TRBJ1-6,TRBD1,.,TRBV5-1
CASSMTEQGRRSYEQYF,TGTGCCAGCAGCATGACCGAACAGGGCCGGAGGTCCTACGAGCAGTACTTC,TRBJ2-7,.,.,TRBV7-8
CASSGRMNTGELFF,TGTGCCAGCTCGGGACGGATGAACACCGGGGAGCTGTTTTTT,TRBJ2-2,.,few,TRBV5-6
CASSLAGSSNEQFF,TGTGCCAGCAGCTTAGCCGGGTCCAGCAATGAGCAGTTCTTC,TRBJ2-1,.,.,TRBV7-8
CASSIAADYEQYF,TGTGCCAGTAGTATTGCGGCGGACTACGAGCAGTACTTC,TRBJ2-7,.,.,TRBV19
CASSVVRQPNTGELFF,TGTGCCAGCAGCGTAGTACGCCAGCCTAACACCGGGGAGCTGTTTTTT,TRBJ2-2,.,.,TRBV9
CASSLVPGISYNEQFF,TGTGCCAGCAGCTTAGTCCCGGGGATCTCCTACAATGAGCAGTTCTTC,TRBJ2-1,.,.,TRBV7-9
CASSFRGLAGLFGSYNEQFF,TGTGCCAGCAGCTTTCGGGGGCTAGCGGGTCTATTTGGCTCCTACAATGAGCAGTTCTTC,TRBJ2-1,TRBD2,.,TRBV7-6
CASSRGHNEQFF,TGTGCCAGCAGCCGGGGGCACAATGAGCAGTTCTTC,TRBJ2-1,.,.,TRBV13
CASSVAGRTTDTQYF,TGTGCCAGCAGCGTAGCGGGGCGAACCACAGATACGCAGTATTTT,TRBJ2-3,.,.,TRBV9
CASSQWGVDYEQYF,TGTGCCAGCAGCCAATGGGGGGTCGATTACGAGCAGTACTTC,TRBJ2-7,.,.,TRBV4-2
CASSLAENTGELFF,TGCGCCAGCAGCTTGGCCGAGAACACCGGGGAGCTGTTTTTT,TRBJ2-2,.,.,TRBV5-1
CAISESASSYEQYF,TGTGCCATCAGTGAGTCTGCCTCCTCCTACGAGCAGTACTTC,TRBJ2-7,.,.,TRBV10-3
CASSQGYEQFF,TGCGCCAGCAGCCAAGGGTATGAGCAGTTCTTC,TRBJ2-1,.,.,TRBV4-1
CASSLGNRPYEQYF,TGTGCCAGCAGCCTCGGAAACAGGCCCTACGAGCAGTACTTC,TRBJ2-7,.,.,TRBV27
CASSVDLNTEAFF,TGTGCCAGCAGCGTAGACCTCAACACTGAAGCTTTCTTT,TRBJ1-1,.,.,TRBV9
CASSDPGQGHIGEQFF,TGTGCCAGCAGTGATCCGGGACAGGGACACATTGGTGAGCAGTTCTTC,TRBJ2-1,TRBD1,.,TRBV6-1
CASSLLPGQGYQPQHF,TGTGCCAGCAGTTTACTACCGGGACAGGGTTATCAGCCCCAGCATTTT,TRBJ1-5,TRBD1,once,TRBV28
CASTRYSNQPQHF,TGTGCCAGCACAAGATATAGCAATCAGCCCCAGCATTTT,TRBJ1-5,.,.,TRBV2
CASSINSRAEQFF,TGTGCCAGTAGTATTAATAGTCGCGCTGAGCAGTTCTTC,TRBJ2-1,.,.,TRBV19
CASSQLAGNTQYF,TGCGCCAGCAGCCAACTAGCGGGAAATACGCAGTATTTT,TRBJ2-3,TRBD2,.,TRBV4-1
CASSLRSGGRYNEQFF,TGTGCCAGCAGCCTTCGAAGCGGGGGGCGATACAATGAGCAGTTCTTC,TRBJ2-1,TRBD2,once,TRBV5-4
CAWAWTGSGEQYF,TGTGCCTGGGCCTGGACAGGGTCAGGTGAGCAGTACTTC,TRBJ2-7,TRBD1,.,TRBV30
CASSPPSGSEQFF,TGTGCCAGCTCACCACCCTCGGGGAGTGAGCAGTTCTTC,TRBJ2-1,.,.,TRBV18
CASSLLNTEAFF,TGTGCCAGCAGCTTACTGAACACTGAAGCTTTCTTT,TRBJ1-1,.,once,TRBV11-2
CASSQTGYMGEQYF,TGTGCCAGCAGTCAGACGGGCTACATGGGCGAGCAGTACTTC,TRBJ2-7,.,.,TRBV27
CASSPGGQETQYF,TGTGCCAGCAGCCCAGGGGGCCAAGAGACCCAGTACTTC,TRBJ2-5,TRBD1,.,TRBV27
CASSLAGGPIEQFF,TGTGCCAGTAGTCTAGCGGGAGGGCCTATTGAGCAGTTCTTC,TRBJ2-1,TRBD2,.,TRBV19
CASRTGLYEQYF,TGTGCCAGCCGGACAGGGCTCTACGAGCAGTACTTC,TRBJ2-7,TRBD1,.,TRBV2
CASRYKGLNTEAFF,TGCGCCAGCAGGTACAAAGGGCTGAACACTGAAGCTTTCTTT,TRBJ1-1,.,.,TRBV5-1
CSVARTGAYNEQFF,TGCAGCGTTGCGCGGACAGGGGCCTACAATGAGCAGTTCTTC,TRBJ2-1,TRBD1,.,TRBV29-1
CASSQMAASGGRPYEQYF,TGCGCCAGCAGCCAAATGGCAGCTAGCGGGGGGCGGCCCTACGAGCAGTACTTC,TRBJ2-7,TRBD2,.,TRBV4-1
CASSIEISTDTQYF,TGTGCCAGTAGTATAGAGATAAGCACAGATACGCAGTATTTT,TRBJ2-3,.,.,TRBV19
CASSVVGTQLDEQYF,TGTGCCAGCAGCGTAGTCGGGACACAGCTCGACGAGCAGTACTTC,TRBJ2-7,.,.,TRBV9
CASSLEPGYNQETQYF,TGTGCCAGCAGCTTGGAACCGGGATACAACCAAGAGACCCAGTACTTC,TRBJ2-5,.,.,TRBV5-6
CASSPPSRSGMYNEQFF,TGTGCCAGCAGTCCCCCCTCACGTAGCGGGATGTACAATGAGCAGTTCTTC,TRBJ2-1,TRBD2,.,TRBV27
CASSLLTAYNEQFF,TGTGCCAGCAGCTTACTGACAGCTTACAATGAGCAGTTCTTC,TRBJ2-1,.,.,TRBV7-9
CASSLGQGLLYEQFF,TGTGCCAGCAGCCTCGGACAGGGGCTACTGTATGAGCAGTTCTTC,TRBJ2-1,TRBD1,.,TRBV11-3
CSVDSLNNEQFF,TGCAGCGTTGACTCTCTAAACAATGAGCAGTTCTTC,TRBJ2-1,.,.,TRBV29-1
CSVGTSGGGNEQFF,TGCAGCGTTGGGACTAGCGGGGGGGGAAATGAGCAGTTCTTC,TRBJ2-1,TRBD2,.,TRBV29-1
CSGGIQGRTEAFF,TGCAGCGGAGGAATTCAGGGGAGGACTGAAGCTTTCTTT,TRBJ1-1,.,.,TRBV29-1
CSVEIGSIYEQYF,TGCAGCGTTGAAATCGGGAGCATCTACGAGCAGTACTTC,TRBJ2-7,.,few,TRBV29-1
CASSSPDRGSYEQYF,TGCGCCAGCAGCTCACCCGACAGGGGGAGTTACGAGCAGTACTTC,TRBJ2-7,TRBD1,.,TRBV5-1
CASTPSAGRTYEQYF,TGTGCCAGCACCCCTTCAGCGGGCAGAACCTACGAGCAGTACTTC,TRBJ2-7,.,.,TRBV27
CSVVGQDYGYTF,TGCAGCGTTGTAGGGCAGGACTATGGCTACACCTTC,TRBJ1-2,.,.,TRBV29-1
CASSEADGFEQYF,TGTGCCAGCAGCGAAGCGGACGGGTTTGAGCAGTACTTC,TRBJ2-7,.,.,TRBV7-6
CASSLVVGKTGIRNQPQHF,TGTGCCAGCAGCTTGGTAGTCGGTAAGACAGGGATAAGGAATCAGCCCCAGCATTTT,TRBJ1-5,TRBD1,.,TRBV5-4
CASSLGDSLPEAFF,TGTGCCAGCAGCTTAGGTGACAGCCTACCTGAAGCTTTCTTT,TRBJ1-1,.,.,TRBV7-9
CASSLDLAGSYEQYF,TGTGCCAGCAGCTTGGATCTAGCGGGCTCCTACGAGCAGTACTTC,TRBJ2-7,TRBD2,.,TRBV5-4
CASSDPRWPQHF,TGTGCCAGCAGTGACCCCCGATGGCCCCAGCATTTT,TRBJ1-5,.,.,TRBV6-1
CASSPPMSGRRQDTQYF,TGTGCCAGCAGCCCCCCGATGAGCGGGAGACGGCAAGATACGCAGTATTTT,TRBJ2-3,TRBD2,.,TRBV7-9
CASSQQGAGNTIYF,TGTGCCAGCAGCCAACAGGGGGCTGGAAACACCATATATTTT,TRBJ1-3,TRBD1,.,TRBV5-4
CSVRTVLPIDTQYF,TGCAGCGTCCGAACAGTCTTACCGATCGATACGCAGTATTTT,TRBJ2-3,.,.,TRBV29-1
CASSLYSIRGEANTGELFF,TGCGCCAGCAGCCTATACTCGATCAGGGGGGAAGCGAACACCGGGGAGCTGTTTTTT,TRBJ2-2,.,.,TRBV4-1
CAWTQQRFPYEQYF,TGTGCCTGGACCCAACAGAGATTTCCCTACGAGCAGTACTTC,TRBJ2-7,.,.,TRBV30
CASSSRTGGGGETQYF,TGTGCCAGCAGCTCCCGGACCGGGGGGGGCGGAGAGACCCAGTACTTC,TRBJ2-5,TRBD2,.,TRBV5-8
CAGQGWNTEAFF,TGTGCCGGCCAGGGGTGGAACACTGAAGCTTTCTTT,TRBJ1-1,.,.,TRBV2
CASSLLAGTGAYNEQFF,TGTGCCAGCAGCTTGTTAGCTGGGACAGGAGCATACAATGAGCAGTTCTTC,TRBJ2-1,TRBD1,.,TRBV7-9
CASSSRTGYTF,TGTGCCAGCAGCTCCCGCACGGGCTACACCTTC,TRBJ1-2,.,.,TRBV9